The 12 T cell receptor beta chains below were found in one sample sequenced in a study of cytomegalovirus exposure and HLA in healthy donors (dated by TCRdb to 2015 to 2018). Library method: the immunoSEQ multiplex PCR assay. The multiplex PCR relied on a mix of 60 forward primers for TCR Vbeta segments and 13 reverse primers for TCR Jbeta segments. TCRdb limited this immuneACCESS table to in-frame rearrangements with V and J called. A share of clones is missing; checked studies link under half to unresolved V genes, and the rest is unexplained. The sample contains over 150,000 clones, about three quarters of them found a single time. Of the sample, 2% to 3% falls within the top ten clones. The sample comprised PBMCs. All receptors come from a woman in her thirties or forties in good health and CMV-seropositive.

Only one count was recorded for this clone. The chain is built from TRBV6-1 and TRBJ2-3; 9 positions match TRBD1. This CDR3 is 15 amino acids long. Germline CDR1 is MNHNS and CDR2 is SASEGT. V shed 5 bases, J shed 3 bases, and the junction held 6 bases outside the gene matches. CDR3 nucleotide sequence: TGTGCCAGCAGTCCGGGACAGGGTGTTACAGATACGCAGTATTTT. It is translated as CASSPGQGVTDTQYF.

The chain couples TRBV7-2 to TRBJ2-7; D is unclear. The CDR3 sequence is 13 residues long. Between the trimmed V and J ends, which lost 5 bases and 3 bases, there was a span of 11 bases. Germline values: CDR1 SGHTA, CDR2 FQGNSA. For the CDR3, the DNA is TGTGCCAGCAGCCGAGGAACCTTCTACGAGCAGTACTTC. Translation gives CASSRGTFYEQYF.

The chain joins TRBV18 to TRBJ1-4; TRBD1 aligns across 7 bases. There are 12 residues in the CDR3. From germline, CDR1 is KGHSH and CDR2 LQKENI. Trimming at V came to 4 bases and at J to 14 bases, leaving 7 bases not matched to a gene. The CDR3 region has the DNA TGTGCCAGCTCACGGGAGACAGGGTGGCTGTTTTTT. Translating gives CASSRETGWLFF.

V is TRBV20-1 and J is TRBJ2-5; D remains ambiguous. The CDR3 loop spans 11 amino acids. Germline CDR1 reads DFQATT; CDR2 reads SNEGSKA (reference sequence). Trimming shortened V by 6 bases and J by 8 bases, and 13 bases separated the two germline ends. CDR3 loop: CSAGEEQTQYF. The CDR3, as DNA: TGCAGTGCCGGAGAGGAGCAAACCCAGTACTTC.

This clone has just one count. The J gene is TRBJ1-1, the V gene TRBV9, with D tentatively TRBD1 (6 bases). Germline V gene data show CDR1 as SGDLS and CDR2 as YYNGEE. The CDR3 spans 15 residues. V gave up 0 bases and J gave up 2 bases, with 11 bases separating them. The DNA of the CDR3 is TGTGCCAGCAGCGTAGGGATACAGGGTAACACTGAAGCTTTCTTT. Translating it yields CASSVGIQGNTEAFF. Using reference TRBV9 and TRBJ1-1 for the parts outside the CDR3, the full variable domain is DSGVTQTPKHLITATGQRVTLRCSPRSGDLSVYWYQQSLDQGLQFLIQYYNGEERAKGNILERFSAQQFPDLHSELNLSSLELGDSALYFCASSVGIQGNTEAFFGQGTRLTVV.

A note on this clone: A junction boundary mismatches the germline segment, possibly from a read error. V usage is TRBV6-6 and J usage is TRBJ1-3; unclear D gene. In germline, CDR1 is MNHNY, CDR2 SVGAGI (reference sequence). The CDR3 totals 16 residues. The CDR3 DNA reads as TGTGCCAGCAGTAGCAGCCTAGACCTCTCTGGAAACGCCATATATTTT. Residues: CASSSSLDLSGNAIYF.

This clone was seen a handful of times. This chain uses TRBV27 with TRBJ2-7; TRBD1 matches 7 bases. The V segment lost 6 bases and the J segment 4 bases; nucleotides outside the gene matches: 9. Per the germline V gene, CDR1 is MNHEY and CDR2 is SMNVEV (reference sequence). There are 14 residues in the CDR3. The CDR3 is CASRQSGTAYEQYF. The CDR3, as DNA: TGTGCCAGCAGACAATCCGGGACAGCGTACGAGCAGTACTTC.

The gene calls are TRBV10-3 and TRBJ2-3; 8 nucleotides match TRBD1. Germline assignment: CDR1 ENHRY and CDR2 SYGVKD. J lost 2 bases, V lost 5 bases, and 6 bases had no gene match. The CDR3 loop spans 15 amino acids. This CDR3 is CAISFQGADTDTQYF. The CDR3 DNA is TGTGCCATCAGTTTTCAGGGGGCTGACACAGATACGCAGTATTTT.

V is TRBV5-1 and J is TRBJ2-1, with 11 bases lining up with TRBD2. CDR1 and CDR2 from the germline V gene are SGHRS and YFSETQ. With 1 base clipped from V and 0 bases from J, the junction kept 9 bases outside the gene matches. This CDR3 comprises 19 residues. The CDR3 here is CASSLLGLAGGSSYNEQFF. In nucleotides, the CDR3 is TGCGCCAGCAGCTTGTTGGGTCTAGCGGGAGGATCCTCCTACAATGAGCAGTTCTTC.

This clone has more than one count but fewer than ten. CDR3 DNA sequence: TGTGCCAGCAGTCCCTGGGGACTAGCGGGAGCCTACGAGCAGTACTTC. Protein product: CASSPWGLAGAYEQYF. The chain carries TRBV28 and TRBJ2-7; 14 bases align to TRBD2. This CDR3 is built from 16 residues. CDR1 is MDHEN, CDR2 SYDVKM, per germline. V gave up 5 bases and J gave up 2 bases; unmatched junction bases: 5.

CDR3 in amino acids: CASISSGSAGELFF. CDR3 sequence (DNA): TGTGCCAGCATCTCTAGCGGGAGTGCCGGGGAGCTGTTTTTT. The chain employs TRBV7-9 and TRBJ2-2, with 10 nucleotides matching TRBD2. V trimming: 7 bases; J trimming: 6 bases; junction bases outside the gene matches: 5. Germline CDR1 and CDR2: SEHNR and FQNEAQ (reference sequence). This CDR3 region has 14 residues.

This chain uses TRBV30 with TRBJ2-5; D is ambiguous. The CDR3 totals 13 residues. Germline CDR1 reads GTSNPN; CDR2 reads SVGIG (reference sequence). Trimming left V 6 bases short and J 4 bases short, with 15 bases between. The CDR3 protein is CACDNSLGETQYF. The CDR3, as DNA: TGTGCCTGTGATAACAGCTTAGGAGAGACCCAGTACTTC.